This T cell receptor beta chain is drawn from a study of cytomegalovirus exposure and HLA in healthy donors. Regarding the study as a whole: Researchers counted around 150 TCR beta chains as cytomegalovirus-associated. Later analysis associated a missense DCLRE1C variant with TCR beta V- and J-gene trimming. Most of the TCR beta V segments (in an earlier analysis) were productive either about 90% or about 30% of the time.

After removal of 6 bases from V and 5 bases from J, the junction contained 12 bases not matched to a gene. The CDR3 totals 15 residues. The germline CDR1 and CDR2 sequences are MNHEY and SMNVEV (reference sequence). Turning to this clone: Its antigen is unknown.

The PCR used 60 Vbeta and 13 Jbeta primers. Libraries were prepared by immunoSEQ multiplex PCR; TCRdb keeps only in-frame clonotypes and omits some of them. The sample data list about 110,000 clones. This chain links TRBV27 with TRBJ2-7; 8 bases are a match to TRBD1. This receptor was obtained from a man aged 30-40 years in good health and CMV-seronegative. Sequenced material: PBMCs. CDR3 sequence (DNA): TGTGCCAGCAGACCCCAGGACAGGGTCTTCGACGAGCAGTACTTC. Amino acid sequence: CASRPQDRVFDEQYF.